This T cell receptor (beta chain) was profiled in a study of cytomegalovirus exposure and HLA in healthy donors. Germline V lookup: CDR1 LNHDA, CDR2 SQIVND (reference sequence). The CDR3 loop spans 15 amino acids. Trimming left V 7 bases short and J 8 bases short, with 23 bases between. General observations from the study: The study flagged fewer than 200 TCR beta chains as cytomegalovirus-associated.

Turning to this clone: The antigen is unknown.

The PCR contained 60 Vbeta and 13 Jbeta primers. TCRdb's copy holds only in-frame clones and misses some; the assay was immunoSEQ multiplex PCR. This sample has approximately 71,000 clones, with approximately 79% found just once. The sequenced sample consisted of PBMCs. This chain uses TRBV19 with TRBJ1-2, with D perhaps matching TRBD1 (5 bases). The source of this sequence is a woman aged 40-49 years in good health and CMV-seropositive. For the CDR3, the DNA is TGTGCCAGTACAGTGGTGGGCAGGGAAGAAAGGGGCTACACCTTC. Its protein is CASTVVGREERGYTF.